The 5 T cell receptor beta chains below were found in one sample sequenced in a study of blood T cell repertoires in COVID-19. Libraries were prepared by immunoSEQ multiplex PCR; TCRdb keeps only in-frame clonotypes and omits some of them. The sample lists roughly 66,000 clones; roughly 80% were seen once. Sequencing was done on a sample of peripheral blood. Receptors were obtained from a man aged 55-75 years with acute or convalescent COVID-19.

The CDR3: CASSWGGGYNQPQHF. In nucleotides, the CDR3 is TGTGCCAGCAGCTGGGGTGGAGGGTACAATCAGCCCCAGCATTTT. This sequence joins TRBV5-8 and TRBJ1-5; D unclear. CDR1 SGHTS and CDR2 YDEGEE come from the germline V gene. The CDR3 is 15 residues long. V gave up 3 bases and J gave up 3 bases, with 13 bases separating them.

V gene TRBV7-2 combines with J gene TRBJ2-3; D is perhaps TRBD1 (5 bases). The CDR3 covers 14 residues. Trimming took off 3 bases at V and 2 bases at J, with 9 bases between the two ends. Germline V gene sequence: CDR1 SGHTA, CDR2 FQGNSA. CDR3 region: CASSLPTVTDTQYF. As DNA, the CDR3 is TGTGCCAGCAGCTTGCCGACAGTCACAGATACGCAGTATTTT.

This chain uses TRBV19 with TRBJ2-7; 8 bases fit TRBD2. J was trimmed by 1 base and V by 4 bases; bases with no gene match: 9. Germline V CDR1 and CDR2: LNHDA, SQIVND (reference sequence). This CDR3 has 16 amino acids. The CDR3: CASSSGGRMVSYEQYF. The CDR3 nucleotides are TGTGCCAGTAGTAGCGGGGGGCGCATGGTGTCCTACGAGCAGTACTTC.

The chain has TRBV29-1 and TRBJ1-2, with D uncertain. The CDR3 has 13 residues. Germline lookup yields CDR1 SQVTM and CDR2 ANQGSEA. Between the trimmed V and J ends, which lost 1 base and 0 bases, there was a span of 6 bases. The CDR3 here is CSVEGAANYGYTF. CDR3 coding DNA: TGCAGCGTTGAAGGGGCTGCTAACTATGGCTACACCTTC.

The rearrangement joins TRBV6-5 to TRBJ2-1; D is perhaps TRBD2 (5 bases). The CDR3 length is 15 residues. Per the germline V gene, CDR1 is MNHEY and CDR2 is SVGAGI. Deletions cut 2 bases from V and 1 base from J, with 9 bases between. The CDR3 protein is CASSYEGGSYNEQFF. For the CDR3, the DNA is TGTGCCAGCAGTTACGAAGGCGGGTCCTACAATGAGCAGTTCTTC.